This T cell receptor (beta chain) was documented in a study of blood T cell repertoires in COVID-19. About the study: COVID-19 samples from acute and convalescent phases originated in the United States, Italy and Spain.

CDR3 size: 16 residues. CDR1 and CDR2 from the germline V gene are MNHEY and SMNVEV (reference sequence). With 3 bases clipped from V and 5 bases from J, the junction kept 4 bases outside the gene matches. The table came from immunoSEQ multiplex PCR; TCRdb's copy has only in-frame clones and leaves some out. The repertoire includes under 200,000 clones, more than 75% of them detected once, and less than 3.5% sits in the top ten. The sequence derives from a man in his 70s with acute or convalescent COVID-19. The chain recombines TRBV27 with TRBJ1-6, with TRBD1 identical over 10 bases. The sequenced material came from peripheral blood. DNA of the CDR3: TGTGCCAGCAGTTTCAAGGGACAGGGGAATAATTCACCCCTCCACTTT. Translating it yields CASSFKGQGNNSPLHF.